The table lists the clone carrying this T cell receptor (beta chain) with a few counts. Its cognate antigen is unknown. The source of the sample is a study of T cells after yellow fever vaccination. On the study more broadly: It was SMART-Seq v4 Ultra Low Input that prepared the fractions with low cell numbers.

CDR3 length: 13 residues. Trimming removed 7 bases at V and 3 bases at J, with 12 bases between. Germline V gives CDR1 SEHNR, CDR2 FQNEAQ (reference sequence). TCRdb independently ran MiXCR on the 5' RACE reads; one entry per CDR3 protein. The sample has 310,000 or so distinct CDR3 sequences, around 4% seen once. Whole-study results and caveats: The CD4 compartment and the CD8 compartment contained a small share of clonotypes in common. Among primary-vaccination clones, most reappeared after the booster, at just under 98% for CD4 and 88% for CD8.

The clonotype was recovered from a man younger than 35 who received the YFV17D yellow fever vaccine. The sample here was PBMCs, taken on the day of the yellow fever booster vaccination. The rearrangement links TRBV7-9 to TRBJ1-2; the D gene is possibly TRBD1 (5 bases). CDR3 sequence: CASTSPRDYGYTF. CDR3 nucleotides: TGTGCCAGCACCTCACCCAGGGACTATGGCTACACCTTC.